This T cell receptor (beta chain) was sequenced for a study of blood T cell repertoires in COVID-19. Generated by immunoSEQ multiplex PCR, the TCRdb table keeps only in-frame clones and is missing some. In the table there are roughly 120,000 clones, over 70% of which are singletons. The CDR3 runs to 14 residues. V was pared by 2 bases and J by 1 base, with 9 bases between. Germline lookup yields CDR1 SGHNT and CDR2 YYREEE (reference sequence). This sequence joins TRBV5-4 and TRBJ1-1; possible D gene TRBD1, 5 bases. The receptor was isolated from a woman aged 45-59 years with acute or convalescent COVID-19. Sequenced sample: peripheral blood. The CDR3 spells CASSFDRWNTEAFF. CDR3 DNA: TGTGCCAGCAGCTTTGACAGATGGAACACTGAAGCTTTCTTT.